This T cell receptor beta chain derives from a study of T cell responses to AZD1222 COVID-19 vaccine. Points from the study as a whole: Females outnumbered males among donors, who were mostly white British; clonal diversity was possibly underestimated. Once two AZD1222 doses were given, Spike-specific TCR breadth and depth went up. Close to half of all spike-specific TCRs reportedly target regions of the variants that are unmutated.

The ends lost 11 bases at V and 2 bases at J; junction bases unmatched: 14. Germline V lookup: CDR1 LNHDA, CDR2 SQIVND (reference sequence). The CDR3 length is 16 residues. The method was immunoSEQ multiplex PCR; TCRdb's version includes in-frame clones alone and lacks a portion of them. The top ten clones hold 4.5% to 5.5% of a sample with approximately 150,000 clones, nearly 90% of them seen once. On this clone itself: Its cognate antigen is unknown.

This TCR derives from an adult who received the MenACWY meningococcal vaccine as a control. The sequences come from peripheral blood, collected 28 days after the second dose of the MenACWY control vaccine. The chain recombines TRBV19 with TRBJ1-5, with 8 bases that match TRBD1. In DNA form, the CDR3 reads TGTGCCTCCTCACCTCCCCGGACAGGGCGCAATCAGCCCCAGCATTTT. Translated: CASSPPRTGRNQPQHF. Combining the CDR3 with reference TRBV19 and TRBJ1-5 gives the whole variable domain DGGITQSPKYLFRKEGQNVTLSCEQNLNHDAMYWYRQDPGQGLRLIYYSQIVNDFQKGDIAEGYSVSREKKESFPLTVTSAQKNPTAFYLCASSPPRTGRNQPQHFGDGTRLSIL.